The entry below gives a single TCR beta chain sequence along with its context. A read error may account for a junction end that differs from germline. People who had autoimmune disease history or systemic immunosuppression were excluded. The record originates from a study of OX40 agonist ivuxolimab in advanced cancers. The germline gives CDR1 SSHAT, CDR2 FNYEAQ (reference sequence). The CDR3 length is 14 residues. This table comes from immunoSEQ multiplex PCR, and its TCRdb copy is limited to in-frame clones, with some not included. The sample lists roughly 63,000 clones, around 83% occurring once. The material was CD4+ or CD8+ T cells sorted from blood, obtained in a trial of the OX40 agonist ivuxolimab. This receptor was obtained from an adult with an advanced solid tumor such as melanoma, head and neck, liver or kidney cancer. V usage is TRBV7-7 and J usage is TRBJ2-5; TRBD2 matches at 8 bases. DNA of the CDR3: TGTGCTAGCAGCTTAGCGGGACCCCAAGAGACCCAGTACTTC. As protein: CASSLAGPQETQYF. Filled out from reference TRBV7-7 and TRBJ2-5, the complete variable domain reads GAGVSQSPRYKVTKRGQDVTLRCDPISSHATLYWYQQALGQGPEFLTYFNYEAQPDKSGLPSDRFSAERPEGSISTLTIQRTEQRDSAMYRCASSLAGPQETQYFGPGTRLLVL.